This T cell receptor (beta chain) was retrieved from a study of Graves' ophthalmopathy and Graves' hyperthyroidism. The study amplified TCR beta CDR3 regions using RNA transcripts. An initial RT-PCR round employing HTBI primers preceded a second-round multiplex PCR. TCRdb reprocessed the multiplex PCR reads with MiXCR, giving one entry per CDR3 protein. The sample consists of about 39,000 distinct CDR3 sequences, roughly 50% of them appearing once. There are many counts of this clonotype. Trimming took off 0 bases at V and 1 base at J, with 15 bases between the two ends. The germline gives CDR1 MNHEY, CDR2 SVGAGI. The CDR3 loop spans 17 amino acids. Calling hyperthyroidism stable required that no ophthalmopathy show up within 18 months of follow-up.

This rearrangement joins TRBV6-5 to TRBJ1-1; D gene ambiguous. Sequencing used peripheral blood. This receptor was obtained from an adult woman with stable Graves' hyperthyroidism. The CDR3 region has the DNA TGTGCCAGCAGTTACTCGACGAGGCATTTATGGAACACTGAAGCTTTCTTT. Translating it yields CASSYSTRHLWNTEAFF.